A selection of T cell receptor beta chains follows, all from one sample in a study of CD8 T cells in ankylosing spondylitis. From the 5' RACE reads, TCRdb called clonotypes with MiXCR, one entry per CDR3 protein. The table lists more than 500,000 distinct CDR3 sequences, less than 6% of them singletons. Sequenced: blood, either unsorted or a sorted T cell fraction (not recorded which). Receptors originate from a male donor with ankylosing spondylitis. The CDR3 runs from the conserved cysteine through the conserved F or W. Each record gives: D gene, J gene, V gene, clone size, CDR3 length, CDR3 protein, CDR3 DNA. A D gene is named only where the DNA matches it firmly. Size values are once, few and many counts, or a class for expanded clones, and some rows have none.

D: -; J: TRBJ2-5; V: TRBV5-1; size: many; length: 15; CDR3: CASSFMGFGGETQYF; DNA: TGCGCCAGCAGCTTTATGGGATTCGGCGGAGAGACCCAGTACTTC
D: -; J: TRBJ1-1; V: TRBV4-2; size: many; length: 14; CDR3: CASSPETPEAEAFF; DNA: TGTGCCAGCAGCCCCGAGACACCGGAGGCTGAAGCTTTCTTT
D: TRBD1; J: TRBJ2-5; V: TRBV7-9; size: many; length: 13; CDR3: CASSRRDRETQYF; DNA: TGTGCCAGCAGCCGACGGGACAGGGAGACCCAGTACTTC
D: -; J: TRBJ2-1; V: TRBV11-2; size: many; length: 15; CDR3: CASSFVGGGLNEQFF; DNA: TGTGCCAGCAGCTTCGTCGGGGGCGGGTTGAATGAGCAGTTCTTC
D: -; J: TRBJ1-2; V: TRBV25-1; size: many; length: 12; CDR3: CASRGDGYGYTF; DNA: TGTGCCAGCAGAGGGGACGGCTATGGCTACACCTTC
D: -; J: TRBJ1-5; V: TRBV5-1; size: few; length: 14; CDR3: CASSLEGLNQPQHF; DNA: TGCGCCAGCAGCTTGGAAGGGCTCAATCAGCCCCAGCATTTT
D: TRBD2; J: TRBJ2-3; V: TRBV18; size: -; length: 17; CDR3: CASSSSRLAGGTDTQYF; DNA: TGTGCCAGCTCATCCTCAAGACTAGCGGGAGGGACAGATACGCAGTATTTT
D: TRBD1; J: TRBJ2-2; V: TRBV5-6; size: many; length: 16; CDR3: CASSHRGQGNTGELFF; DNA: TGTGCCAGCAGCCACCGCGGACAGGGAAACACCGGGGAGCTGTTTTTT
D: TRBD1; J: TRBJ1-6; V: TRBV10-3; size: few; length: 13; CDR3: CATGTGDYSPLHF; DNA: TGTGCCACCGGGACAGGGGATTATTCACCCCTCCACTTT
D: -; J: TRBJ1-2; V: TRBV29-1; size: many; length: 14; CDR3: CSVEPRVGNRGYTF; DNA: TGCAGCGTCGAGCCCCGGGTAGGGAACCGTGGCTACACCTTC
D: TRBD2; J: TRBJ2-5; V: TRBV10-3; size: few; length: 18; CDR3: CAISNLTSGGPPAETQYF; DNA: TGTGCCATCAGTAACCTGACTAGCGGGGGACCTCCCGCAGAGACCCAGTACTTC
D: -; J: TRBJ1-1; V: TRBV21-1; size: many; length: 11; CDR3: CASSEGAGAFF; DNA: TGTGCCAGCAGCGAGGGGGCTGGGGCTTTCTTT
D: -; J: TRBJ2-4; V: TRBV7-9; size: many; length: 16; CDR3: CASSLEWKETKNIQYF; DNA: TGTGCCAGCAGCTTAGAGTGGAAAGAGACCAAAAACATTCAGTACTTC
D: -; J: TRBJ1-1; V: TRBV20-1; size: many; length: 14; CDR3: CSARDLVRHNEAFF; DNA: TGCAGTGCTAGAGATCTCGTCCGGCACAACGAAGCTTTCTTT
D: -; J: TRBJ2-7; V: TRBV9; size: many; length: 15; CDR3: CARRTRQVPCYEQYF; DNA: TGTGCCCGACGGACTCGGCAAGTTCCCTGCTACGAGCAGTACTTC
D: -; J: TRBJ2-1; V: TRBV28; size: many; length: 15; CDR3: CASSTPGEHYNEQFF; DNA: TGTGCCAGCAGCACCCCGGGAGAACACTACAATGAGCAGTTCTTC
D: TRBD2; J: TRBJ2-1; V: TRBV7-9; size: many; length: 16; CDR3: CASSSAGLANLDEQFF; DNA: TGTGCCAGCAGCTCTGCCGGACTAGCGAATCTCGATGAGCAGTTCTTC
D: -; J: TRBJ2-2; V: TRBV20-1; size: many; length: 12; CDR3: CSAFRGRGELFF; DNA: TGCAGTGCCTTTAGGGGAAGGGGGGAGCTGTTTTTT
D: -; J: TRBJ2-7; V: TRBV5-5; size: many; length: 14; CDR3: CASSFTGALGEQYF; DNA: TGTGCCAGCAGCTTTACCGGGGCCCTGGGCGAGCAGTACTTC
D: -; J: TRBJ2-2; V: TRBV10-3; size: many; length: 14; CDR3: CAISDSTTTGELFF; DNA: TGTGCCATCAGTGACTCCACTACCACCGGGGAGCTGTTTTTT
D: -; J: TRBJ2-1; V: TRBV5-1; size: many; length: 15; CDR3: CASSPRGDRYNEQFF; DNA: TGCGCCAGCAGCCCACGGGGGGACAGGTACAATGAGCAGTTCTTC
D: TRBD2; J: TRBJ2-1; V: TRBV27; size: many; length: 15; CDR3: CASNQSGGSYNEQFF; DNA: TGTGCCAGCAATCAAAGCGGGGGCTCCTACAATGAGCAGTTCTTC
D: -; J: TRBJ2-4; V: TRBV12-3/TRBV12-4; size: many; length: 14; CDR3: CASSRDVDENIQYF; DNA: TGTGCCAGCAGTCGGGACGTGGATGAAAACATTCAGTACTTC
D: TRBD1; J: TRBJ1-1; V: TRBV3-1; size: few; length: 13; CDR3: CASSEGAWTEAFF; DNA: TGTGCCAGCAGTGAGGGGGCATGGACTGAAGCTTTCTTT
D: -; J: TRBJ1-6; V: TRBV20-1; size: many; length: 12; CDR3: CSARTVRSPLHF; DNA: TGCAGTGCTAGAACCGTCCGGTCACCCCTCCACTTT
D: -; J: TRBJ1-2; V: TRBV5-1; size: many; length: 13; CDR3: CASSIRTNYGYTF; DNA: TGCGCCAGCAGCATACGCACTAACTATGGCTACACCTTC
D: -; J: TRBJ1-1; V: TRBV6-5; size: many; length: 15; CDR3: CASSYGPREGTEAFF; DNA: TGTGCCAGCAGTTACGGTCCGCGGGAGGGAACTGAAGCTTTCTTT
D: -; J: TRBJ1-1; V: TRBV20-1; size: many; length: 11; CDR3: CTLHRNTEAFF; DNA: TGCACTTTACACCGGAACACTGAAGCTTTCTTT
D: TRBD1; J: TRBJ2-1; V: TRBV4-2; size: few; length: 15; CDR3: CASSHGQGAYNEQFF; DNA: TGTGCCAGCAGCCACGGACAGGGAGCGTACAATGAGCAGTTCTTC
D: TRBD1; J: TRBJ2-7; V: TRBV7-8; size: many; length: 15; CDR3: CASSQPGTGSHEQYF; DNA: TGTGCCAGCAGCCAGCCCGGGACAGGGAGTCACGAGCAGTACTTC
D: TRBD2; J: TRBJ2-3; V: TRBV20-1; size: many; length: 15; CDR3: CSASPLAGNTDTQYF; DNA: TGCAGTGCTAGTCCCCTAGCGGGAAACACAGATACGCAGTATTTT
D: TRBD2; J: TRBJ2-7; V: TRBV11-2; size: -; length: 16; CDR3: CASSLTSGGISYEQYF; DNA: TGTGCCAGCAGCCTAACTAGCGGGGGAATTTCCTACGAGCAGTACTTC
D: -; J: TRBJ2-7; V: TRBV7-2; size: many; length: 13; CDR3: CASSSWETYEQYF; DNA: TGTGCCAGCAGTTCTTGGGAAACCTACGAGCAGTACTTC
D: -; J: TRBJ1-1; V: TRBV12-3/TRBV12-4; size: many; length: 13; CDR3: CASSLGALTEAFF; DNA: TGTGCCAGCAGTTTAGGGGCGCTCACTGAAGCTTTCTTT
D: TRBD2; J: TRBJ2-1; V: TRBV20-1; size: -; length: 17; CDR3: CCARDTASGDVRDEQFF; DNA: TGCTGTGCTAGAGATACGGCTAGCGGGGATGTGAGGGATGAGCAGTTCTTC
D: TRBD1; J: TRBJ2-2; V: TRBV7-7; size: -; length: 16; CDR3: CASSKRQGAFGGELFF; DNA: TGTGCTAGCAGCAAAAGACAGGGGGCGTTCGGCGGGGAGCTGTTTTTT
D: -; J: TRBJ2-5; V: TRBV29-1; size: many; length: 12; CDR3: CSVTRAQETQYF; DNA: TGCAGCGTTACAAGAGCCCAAGAGACCCAGTACTTC
D: -; J: TRBJ1-2; V: TRBV24-1; size: many; length: 14; CDR3: CATSDSWLNYGYTF; DNA: TGTGCCACCAGTGATTCATGGTTAAACTATGGCTACACCTTC
D: -; J: TRBJ1-1; V: TRBV6-2/TRBV6-3; size: many; length: 13; CDR3: CASSYWGRTEAFF; DNA: TGTGCCAGCAGTTACTGGGGTCGGACTGAAGCTTTCTTT
D: -; J: TRBJ2-3; V: TRBV27; size: -; length: 14; CDR3: CASSFGVVTDTQYF; DNA: TGTGCCAGCAGTTTCGGGGTCGTCACAGATACGCAGTATTTT